Following are 18 T cell receptor beta chains from one sample sequenced in a study of radiotherapy plus CTLA-4 blockade in lung cancer. The method was immunoSEQ multiplex PCR; TCRdb's version includes in-frame clones alone and lacks a portion of them. The profile shows about 51,000 clones, approximately 80% of them singletons. The source was peripheral blood, collected from a patient treated with radiotherapy plus ipilimumab. The receptor set was obtained from a human donor with non-small cell lung cancer whose response to radiotherapy plus ipilimumab could not be evaluated.

V usage is TRBV18 and J usage is TRBJ2-7; 8 bases line up with TRBD2. CDR3 length equals 17 residues. Germline V gene lookup returns CDR1 KGHSH and CDR2 LQKENI. The junction had 12 bases not matched to a gene; V was cut back by 1 base and J by 4 bases. The CDR3 DNA is TGTGCCAGCTCACCACTTAACACGGGAGGGCCGGGTTACGAGCAGTACTTC. Its protein is CASSPLNTGGPGYEQYF.

Regarding this clone: The junction differs from germline at one of its ends, possibly a read error. The chain couples TRBV7-7 to TRBJ2-7; 7 bases agree with TRBD1. Germline-derived CDR1 and CDR2 are SSHAT and FNYEAQ (reference sequence). This CDR3 is 13 amino acids long. DNA of the CDR3: TGTGCCAGCAGCTTAGCGGGGGACAGTCCAACTCACTTC. Translated: CASSLAGDSPTHF.

This chain connects TRBV19 to TRBJ2-7, with 9 bases matching TRBD1. Trimming at V came to 3 bases and at J to 7 bases, leaving 4 bases not matched to a gene. Germline values: CDR1 LNHDA, CDR2 SQIVND (reference sequence). This CDR3 has 13 residues. In DNA form, the CDR3 reads TGTGCCAGTAGTATTGGGACAGGGCGGGAGCAGTACTTC. This encodes CASSIGTGREQYF. Full variable domain (rest looked up from reference TRBV19 and TRBJ2-7): DGGITQSPKYLFRKEGQNVTLSCEQNLNHDAMYWYRQDPGQGLRLIYYSQIVNDFQKGDIAEGYSVSREKKESFPLTVTSAQKNPTAFYLCASSIGTGREQYFGPGTRLTVT.

The chain joins TRBV14 to TRBJ2-7; D is unclear. In germline, CDR1 is SGHDN, CDR2 FVKESK. The CDR3 spans 14 residues. Trimming shortened V by 0 bases and J by 3 bases, and 9 bases separated the two germline ends. In DNA form, the CDR3 reads TGTGCCAGCAGCCAAGATGCGAGCATCTACGAGCAGTACTTC. It codes for CASSQDASIYEQYF.

The V gene is TRBV19, the J gene TRBJ1-5; D possibly corresponds to TRBD1 (6 bases). Germline V lookup: CDR1 LNHDA, CDR2 SQIVND (reference sequence). V shed 5 bases and J shed 5 bases, with 10 bases lying between them. The length of the CDR3 is 13 residues. The CDR3: CASSPRTDQPQHF. The CDR3 DNA reads TGTGCCAGTAGTCCCCGGACAGATCAGCCCCAGCATTTT. Full variable domain (rest looked up from reference TRBV19 and TRBJ1-5): DGGITQSPKYLFRKEGQNVTLSCEQNLNHDAMYWYRQDPGQGLRLIYYSQIVNDFQKGDIAEGYSVSREKKESFPLTVTSAQKNPTAFYLCASSPRTDQPQHFGDGTRLSIL.

This chain uses TRBV29-1 with TRBJ1-5, with D possibly matching TRBD1 (6 bases). The germline gives CDR1 SQVTM, CDR2 ANQGSEA. The V gene lost 6 bases and the J gene lost 1 base, with 31 bases spanning the gap. CDR3 size: 20 residues. CDR3 nucleotides: TGCAGCGTGCACCGGACTCGGGGGGGCGGGGGGGTTTTGAGCAATCAGCCCCAGCATTTT. It codes for CSVHRTRGGGGVLSNQPQHF.

This chain links TRBV28 with TRBJ1-4; 7 bases fit TRBD1. From germline, CDR1 is MDHEN and CDR2 SYDVKM. With 5 bases clipped from V and 4 bases from J, the junction kept 7 bases outside the gene matches. There are 15 residues in the CDR3. CDR3 region: CASSTPGQLNEKLFF. CDR3 nucleotide sequence: TGTGCCAGCAGTACGCCGGGACAGCTTAATGAAAAACTGTTTTTT.

The V call is TRBV4-2, the J call TRBJ1-3; maybe TRBD1 (6 bases). Germline lookup yields CDR1 LGHNA and CDR2 YNFKEQ. Trimming removed 4 bases from V and 0 bases from J, with 16 bases in between. The CDR3 has 17 amino acids. The CDR3 DNA reads as TGTGCCAGCAGCCTTACCGGGACATTGAGCTCTGGAAACACCATATATTTT. Amino acid sequence: CASSLTGTLSSGNTIYF.

The V gene is TRBV9, the J gene TRBJ2-2, with 8 bases that match TRBD2. There are 15 residues in the CDR3. The trim removed 3 bases at V and 7 bases at J, leaving 8 bases unmatched. Germline CDR1 and CDR2: SGDLS and YYNGEE. CDR3 bases: TGTGCCAGCAGCGGGGTAGCGGGGCGGGTCGGGGAGCTGTTTTTT. Translated: CASSGVAGRVGELFF.

This sequence joins TRBV6-5 and TRBJ1-2; D is possibly TRBD1 (5 bases). This CDR3 region has 14 residues. Germline CDR1 MNHEY, CDR2 SVGAGI. The V end lost 3 bases, the J end lost 2 bases, and 10 bases lay between the germline ends. The CDR3 coding sequence is TGTGCCAGCAGTTATTCGACAGCAAACTATGGCTACACCTTC. It codes for CASSYSTANYGYTF.

The J gene is TRBJ1-1, the V gene TRBV11-2; a weak D match, TRBD1 (5 bases). The CDR3 is 12 residues long. The ends were cut back, 5 bases at V and 4 bases at J, with 8 bases in the middle. Germline V gene lookup returns CDR1 SGHAT and CDR2 FQNNGV. The CDR3 region has the DNA TGTGCCAGCAGCACGGGGGTCACTGAAGCTTTCTTT. Translation gives CASSTGVTEAFF.

A word on this clone: The junction departs from germline at one end; a sequencing error may be responsible. The chain links TRBV30 to TRBJ2-5; D is possibly TRBD2 (6 bases). This CDR3 has 12 amino acids. Looked up from germline, CDR1 is GTSNPN and CDR2 is SVGIG (reference sequence). The CDR3 sequence is CSYWPEGETQYF. The DNA for the CDR3 is TGCTCGTATTGGCCGGAGGGGGAGACCCAGTACTTC.

The chain is built from TRBV15 and TRBJ2-7, with 7 bases matching TRBD1. V shed 3 bases, J shed 0 bases, and the junction held 2 bases outside the gene matches. This CDR3 is built from 14 residues. Germline assignment: CDR1 LNHNV and CDR2 YYDKDF (reference sequence). CDR3 bases: TGTGCCACCAGCAGGGGGGACAGCTCCTACGAGCAGTACTTC. Amino acids: CATSRGDSSYEQYF.

J is TRBJ2-7 and V is TRBV5-4; the D is unclear. Germline CDR1 is SGHNT and CDR2 is YYREEE (reference sequence). The CDR3 is 13 residues long. Trimming pared 8 bases from V and 4 bases from J, leaving 16 bases between. CDR3 nucleotide sequence: TGTGCCAGTGCAAACAACCGCGGTTACGAGCAGTACTTC. The encoded protein is CASANNRGYEQYF.

V gene TRBV2 combines with J gene TRBJ1-6; no clear D. Looked up from germline, CDR1 is SNHLY and CDR2 is FYNNEI. CDR3 length equals 13 residues. V lost 6 bases to trimming and J lost 8 bases, with 11 bases between them. The CDR3 sequence is CASRIGRDSPLHF. CDR3 nucleotide sequence: TGTGCCAGCAGGATCGGTAGAGATTCACCCCTCCACTTT.

The chain employs TRBV30 and TRBJ2-3, with TRBD2 matching 7 bases. The CDR3 is 17 amino acids. Germline V gene lookup returns CDR1 GTSNPN and CDR2 SVGIG (reference sequence). V shed 5 bases, J shed 1 base, and the junction held 15 bases outside the gene matches. The CDR3 loop is CAWGGTKRGLGTDTQYF. DNA of the CDR3: TGTGCCTGGGGCGGCACGAAGCGGGGACTGGGCACAGATACGCAGTATTTT.

The J gene is TRBJ2-2, the V gene TRBV6-1; D is unclear. This CDR3 region has 18 residues. V was shortened by 0 bases and J by 2 bases, with 16 bases between the two germline ends. Germline lookup yields CDR1 MNHNS and CDR2 SASEGT. In DNA form, the CDR3 reads TGTGCCAGCAGTGAAGCTCTTTACTACGGGTTAAACACCGGGGAGCTGTTTTTT. Protein product: CASSEALYYGLNTGELFF.

The chain's CDR3 is CASSLGGRGRSGANVLTF. The CDR3 DNA sequence: TGTGCCAGCAGTTTAGGTGGCAGGGGGCGATCTGGGGCCAACGTCCTGACTTTC. The chain joins TRBV28 to TRBJ2-6, with 8 bases lining up with TRBD1. The V segment lost 2 bases and the J segment 1 base; nucleotides outside the gene matches: 7. This CDR3 is built from 18 residues. The germline V gene has CDR1 MDHEN and CDR2 SYDVKM.